The present entry profiles one T cell receptor (beta chain) with its context. These data belong to a study of cytomegalovirus exposure and HLA in healthy donors. V trimming: 4 bases; J trimming: 3 bases; junction bases outside the gene matches: 3. Germline CDR1 is LNHDA and CDR2 is SQIVND (reference sequence). The length of the CDR3 is 15 residues. Both 60 Vbeta primers and 13 Jbeta primers went into the PCR. Only in-frame clones appear in the TCRdb table, and some are missing; sequencing was by immunoSEQ multiplex PCR. This sample has around 170,000 clones; around four fifths occur once, and the top ten carry approximately 1.5%.

The chain recombines TRBV19 with TRBJ1-5; 10 bases map to TRBD1. The sequence was obtained from a man younger than 35 in good health and CMV-seronegative. Sequenced material: PBMCs. The chain's CDR3 is CASSRQGANNQPQHF. The CDR3 nucleotides read TGTGCCAGTAGTAGACAGGGGGCGAACAATCAGCCCCAGCATTTT.